The source of this T cell receptor (beta chain) is a study of PD-L1 blockade in urothelial cancer. Across the whole study: Patients' prior chemotherapy regimens numbered 0 to 3. Analyses used blood from 3 weeks (second dose) and 6 weeks after treatment start.

Only a few counts were recorded for this clone. The data were produced by immunoSEQ multiplex PCR, yet TCRdb's version contains in-frame clones alone and is incomplete. The sample has about 81,000 clones; about 90% are singletons. The time point was: pretreatment peripheral blood. V was shortened by 7 bases and J by 0 bases, with 12 bases between the two germline ends. The CDR3 is 15 residues long. Germline CDR1 and CDR2: SNHLY and FYNNEI. This chain uses TRBV2 with TRBJ2-2; D gene uncertain. Material: PBMCs, obtained around atezolizumab (anti-PD-L1) treatment. The sequence was obtained from a woman of 80 years or more with urothelial cancer. CDR3 amino acids: CASKNLETNTGELFF. In DNA form, the CDR3 reads TGTGCCAGCAAGAATCTCGAGACGAACACCGGGGAGCTGTTTTTT.